This T cell receptor (beta chain) is from a study of cytomegalovirus exposure and HLA in healthy donors. V gave up 0 bases and J gave up 2 bases, with 8 bases separating them. The germline CDR1 and CDR2 sequences are SGHRS and YFSETQ. The CDR3 is 14 residues long. Both 60 Vbeta primers and 13 Jbeta primers went into the PCR. The table came from immunoSEQ multiplex PCR; TCRdb's copy has only in-frame clones and leaves some out. This table has about 140,000 clones, approximately 68% appearing once. This clone was counted only a few times. The sequencing sample was made of PBMCs. V and J are TRBV5-1 and TRBJ1-2; the D gene is possibly TRBD1 (6 bases). This clonotype was sampled from a man between 60 and 70 years old in good health and CMV-seronegative. The CDR3 spells CASSLEQGNYGYTF. CDR3 DNA: TGCGCCAGCAGCTTGGAACAGGGAAACTATGGCTACACCTTC.